The 27 T cell receptor beta chains reported below all come from one sample, sequenced in a study of T cells in Graves' hyperthyroidism and ophthalmopathy. Amplification of TCR beta CDR3 regions was performed using RNA transcripts as template. A set of HTBI primers served as the primers for a first-round RT-PCR of the TCR CDR3. TCRdb processed the multiplex PCR reads anew with MiXCR; each CDR3 protein has one entry. Among around 110,000 distinct CDR3 sequences listed, around a sixth were seen once. The sequenced sample was blood. These receptors were collected from a woman aged 50 to 60 with Graves' hyperthyroidism.

This clonotype turned up a few times. Since no conserved phenylalanine or tryptophan closes the CDR3, a read error is the likely cause. This sequence joins TRBV7-9 and TRBJ1-1; the D gene is possibly TRBD1 (5 bases). Germline loops: CDR1 SEHNR, CDR2 FQNEAQ (reference sequence). The CDR3 has 15 residues. V lost 2 bases and J 1 base, leaving 11 bases between the germline ends. In DNA form, the CDR3 reads TGTGCCAGCAGCTTATATAGTGGGGGGAACACTGAAGCTTTCCTT. This codes for CASSLYSGGNTEAFL.

This clonotype was seen many times. The V and J genes are TRBV27 and TRBJ2-2, with a possible D match to TRBD2 (6 bases). The V gene's germline CDR1 is MNHEY and CDR2 SMNVEV (reference sequence). The CDR3 length is 13 residues. V lost 2 bases and J 10 bases, leaving 11 bases between the germline ends. The CDR3 reads CASSLLAREELFF. The DNA of the CDR3 is TGTGCCAGCAGTTTACTAGCGCGAGAGGAGCTGTTTTTT.

This clonotype was seen at least ten times. V usage is TRBV15 and J usage is TRBJ2-7; tentatively, D is TRBD2 (5 bases). Germline CDR1 and CDR2: LNHNV and YYDKDF (reference sequence). CDR3 size: 13 residues. The V and J ends lost 8 bases and 3 bases respectively, with 14 bases between them. The CDR3 spells CATRRTGNYEQYF. The CDR3 DNA reads TGTGCCACCCGTAGGACCGGGAACTACGAGCAGTACTTC.

This clonotype has ten or more counts. This rearrangement joins TRBV10-3 to TRBJ2-5, with TRBD2 matching 13 bases. Germline V gene data show CDR1 as ENHRY and CDR2 as SYGVKD. CDR3 length: 17 residues. Trimming removed 3 bases from V and 3 bases from J; junction bases left unmatched: 7. As DNA, the CDR3 is TGTGCCATCAGTGATAGACTAGCGGGAGGATTAGAAGAGACCCAGTACTTC. Protein sequence: CAISDRLAGGLEETQYF.

This clonotype appeared many times. The J gene is TRBJ2-1, the V gene TRBV11-3; 7 bases are a match to TRBD2. The germline CDR1 and CDR2 sequences are SGHNT and YENEEA. With V trimmed by 2 bases and J by 8 bases, 6 bases remained unmatched. CDR3 size: 14 residues. CDR3 in amino acids: CASSLSQGGHEQFF. CDR3 DNA: TGTGCCAGCAGCTTAAGCCAGGGAGGGCATGAGCAGTTCTTC.

Notes on this clonotype: A read error may account for a junction end that differs from germline. The chain carries TRBV5-6 and TRBJ2-7; 9 nucleotides line up with TRBD1. Germline lookup yields CDR1 SGHDT and CDR2 YYEEEE. The CDR3 runs to 13 residues. The CDR3 DNA sequence: TGTGCCAGCAGTTTGGGACAGGGCGGCGAGCAGTACTTC. It is translated as CASSLGQGGEQYF.

This clonotype was detected many times. The chain's CDR3 is CASRSVGSYNEQFF. As DNA, the CDR3 is TGCGCCAGCAGGAGCGTGGGCTCCTACAATGAGCAGTTCTTC. The gene calls are TRBV5-1 and TRBJ2-1; D unresolved. This CDR3 is built from 14 residues. Germline CDR1 is SGHRS and CDR2 is YFSETQ. Trimming removed 5 bases at V and 0 bases at J, with 9 bases between.

This clonotype came up many times. V gene TRBV2 combines with J gene TRBJ2-5; weak D call: TRBD2 (6 bases). Germline CDR1 is SNHLY and CDR2 is FYNNEI. V was pared by 6 bases and J by 1 base, with 12 bases between. The CDR3 sequence is 14 residues long. CDR3 DNA sequence: TGTGCCAGCAGACTCGGGACTTTCCAAGAGACCCAGTACTTC. As protein: CASRLGTFQETQYF.

This clonotype has a count of ten or more. The chain carries TRBV12-3 or TRBV12-4 and TRBJ2-5; D may be TRBD1 (5 bases). The CDR3 is 14 residues long. The ends were cut back, 6 bases at V and 5 bases at J, with 16 bases in the middle. The CDR3: CASSLRVVQETQYF. CDR3 in DNA: TGTGCCAGCAGCCTCAGGGTTGTGCAGGAGACCCAGTACTTC.

There are a few counts of this clonotype. Germline is not matched at one junction end, which may reflect a read error. The chain's CDR3 is CASSGTGEETQCF. The CDR3 DNA sequence: TGCGCCAGCAGCGGGACAGGGGAAGAGACCCAGTGCTTC. The chain is built from TRBV5-1 and TRBJ2-5; 10 positions agree with TRBD1. The CDR3 has 13 amino acids. CDR1 is SGHRS and CDR2 is YFSETQ in the germline V gene.

This clonotype was detected many times. This CDR3 is CASSGQDPSPLHF. In DNA, the CDR3 is TGTGCCAGCAGCGGACAGGACCCATCACCCCTCCACTTT. The V and J genes are TRBV2 and TRBJ1-6; 7 positions agree with TRBD1. The CDR3 is 13 residues long. The V and J ends lost 6 bases and 10 bases, in that order; junction bases with no gene match: 6. Germline V gives CDR1 SNHLY, CDR2 FYNNEI.

This clonotype came up many times. The rearrangement joins TRBV11-2 to TRBJ2-5; D remains ambiguous. V gave up 2 bases and J gave up 1 base, with 8 bases separating them. The germline gives CDR1 SGHAT, CDR2 FQNNGV. This CDR3 region has 14 residues. The CDR3 DNA sequence: TGTGCCAGCAGCTTATATCAAACCCAAGAGACCCAGTACTTC. Its protein is CASSLYQTQETQYF. The whole variable domain, filled in from reference TRBV11-2 and TRBJ2-5, reads EAGVAQSPRYKIIEKRQSVAFWCNPISGHATLYWYQQILGQGPKLLIQFQNNGVVDDSQLPKDRFSAERLKGVDSTLKIQPAKLEDSAVYLCASSLYQTQETQYFGPGTRLLVL.

This clonotype was found many times. The chain has TRBV2 and TRBJ1-5; TRBD1 agrees at 7 bases. The J segment lost 1 base and the V segment lost 5 bases, leaving 5 bases of the junction unmatched. From germline, CDR1 is SNHLY and CDR2 FYNNEI. This CDR3 spans 15 amino acids. The CDR3 region is CASSTQGLSNQPQHF. DNA for the CDR3: TGTGCCAGCAGTACACAGGGGTTGAGCAATCAGCCCCAGCATTTT.

The sample holds many counts of this clonotype. J is TRBJ2-7 and V is TRBV27; no definite D call. V shed 6 bases and J shed 0 bases, with 15 bases lying between them. CDR1 MNHEY and CDR2 SMNVEV come from the germline V gene (reference sequence). The CDR3 spans 15 residues. In nucleotides, the CDR3 is TGTGCCAGCAGACTTAGTGGTCTGTTCTCCTACGAGCAGTACTTC. Protein product: CASRLSGLFSYEQYF.

This clonotype was observed at least ten times. The chain links TRBV19 to TRBJ2-1; D may be TRBD2 (5 bases). V lost 6 bases and J 0 bases, leaving 9 bases between the germline ends. CDR3 length: 14 residues. CDR1 is LNHDA and CDR2 is SQIVND in the germline V gene (reference sequence). The CDR3 spells CASRHGSSYNEQFF. CDR3 nucleotide sequence: TGTGCCAGTAGACATGGGAGCTCCTACAATGAGCAGTTCTTC.

This clonotype was found many times. The V gene is TRBV7-2, the J gene TRBJ1-1; D is possibly TRBD1 (6 bases). Trimming shortened V by 0 bases and J by 4 bases, and 12 bases separated the two germline ends. The CDR3 has 15 amino acids. Germline V gene lookup returns CDR1 SGHTA and CDR2 FQGNSA. CDR3 DNA sequence: TGTGCCAGCAGCTTAGCTCGGGACATCGGCACTGAAGCTTTCTTT. This sequence encodes CASSLARDIGTEAFF.

This clonotype has at least ten counts. The V call is TRBV28, the J call TRBJ1-4; weak D call: TRBD1 (5 bases). Trimming took off 7 bases at V and 8 bases at J, with 8 bases between the two ends. The CDR3 totals 11 residues. In germline, CDR1 is MDHEN, CDR2 SYDVKM. The CDR3 DNA is TGTGCCAGCACAAACAGGGAAAAACTGTTTTTT. It codes for CASTNREKLFF.

This clonotype has ten or more counts. The chain employs TRBV2 and TRBJ1-3; the D gene is possibly TRBD1 (5 bases). This CDR3 has 16 amino acids. The germline V gene has CDR1 SNHLY and CDR2 FYNNEI. V lost 4 bases and J 1 base, leaving 14 bases between the germline ends. For the CDR3, the DNA is TGTGCCAGCAGTGTCTCCTGGGGCGCTTCTGGAAACACCATATATTTT. Protein product: CASSVSWGASGNTIYF.

This clonotype was found many times. The CDR3 bases are TGTGCCAGCAGTTATAACAGGGGCGATAATTCACCCCTCCACTTT. Translation: CASSYNRGDNSPLHF. This chain links TRBV6-1 with TRBJ1-6, with 7 bases identical to TRBD1. The CDR3 extends over 15 amino acids. Germline V CDR1 and CDR2: MNHNS, SASEGT. J gave up 5 bases and V 5 bases, and 6 bases lay outside the gene matches.

This clonotype was detected ten times or more. The chain employs TRBV6-2 or TRBV6-3 and TRBJ2-5; D remains ambiguous. Trimming removed 5 bases from V and 7 bases from J, with 14 bases in between. The germline CDR1 and CDR2 sequences are MNHEY and SVGEGT. The CDR3 length is 13 residues. The DNA for the CDR3 is TGTGCCAGCAGTCCGGCGGTCTTAGGGACCCAGTACTTC. It specifies CASSPAVLGTQYF.

This clonotype was counted ten times or more. The chain is built from TRBV12-3 or TRBV12-4 and TRBJ2-3; 9 bases agree with TRBD1. The CDR3 consists of 16 residues. The V segment lost 1 base and the J segment 0 bases; nucleotides outside the gene matches: 2. The CDR3 protein is CASSLGQGVSTDTQYF. The CDR3 DNA sequence: TGTGCCAGCAGTTTAGGACAGGGGGTCAGCACAGATACGCAGTATTTT.

This clonotype appeared a few times. A much larger clone differs by one base, so this may be a read error. J is TRBJ1-1 and V is TRBV28; no clear D gene. The germline V gene has CDR1 MDHEN and CDR2 SYDVKM. The CDR3 spans 13 residues. V lost 1 base and J lost 8, with 11 bases in between. The CDR3 region has the DNA TGTGCCAGCAGTTTATCGGCCCGCCCCGAAGCTTTCTTT. Its protein is CASSLSARPEAFF.

The chain has TRBV9 and TRBJ1-5, with D perhaps TRBD1 (5 bases). This CDR3 contains 14 residues. CDR1 SGDLS and CDR2 YYNGEE come from the germline V gene. V was clipped by 0 bases and J by 6 bases, with 10 bases between them. The DNA of the CDR3 is TGTGCCAGCAGCGTAGGGCAGGGTTTTCAGCCCCAGCATTTT. It yields the protein CASSVGQGFQPQHF.

This clonotype has ten or more counts. V and J are TRBV28 and TRBJ2-7; D gene unclear. The CDR3 has 14 amino acids. CDR1 and CDR2 from the germline V gene are MDHEN and SYDVKM. Trimming shortened V by 6 bases and J by 5 bases, and 17 bases separated the two germline ends. CDR3 DNA: TGTGCCAGCAGACTTGACACCCCTTCCGACGAGCAGTACTTC. Its translation: CASRLDTPSDEQYF.

This clonotype was detected many times. The J gene is TRBJ1-1, the V gene TRBV7-8; 7 nucleotides line up with TRBD1. The trim removed 0 bases at V and 3 bases at J, leaving 10 bases unmatched. The CDR3 totals 17 residues. In germline, CDR1 is SGHVS, CDR2 FQNEAQ. The CDR3 region is CASSLAPRGRSDTEAFF. As DNA, the CDR3 is TGTGCCAGCAGCTTAGCGCCCAGGGGGAGATCGGACACTGAAGCTTTCTTT. The variable domain in full, with the rest retrieved from reference TRBV7-8 and TRBJ1-1, is GAGVSQSPRYKVAKRGQDVALRCDPISGHVSLFWYQQALGQGPEFLTYFQNEAQLDKSGLPSDRFFAERPEGSVSTLKIQRTQQEDSAVYLCASSLAPRGRSDTEAFFGQGTRLTVV.

This clonotype was observed many times. The chain carries TRBV6-1 and TRBJ2-7, with D possibly being TRBD2 (6 bases). The CDR3 is made up of 15 amino acids. Looked up from germline, CDR1 is MNHNS and CDR2 is SASEGT. V was shortened by 6 bases and J by 2 bases, with 17 bases between the two germline ends. CDR3 in DNA: TGTGCCAGCAGCACAGCCGGACTAACCACCTACGAGCAGTACGTC. Amino acid sequence: CASSTAGLTTYEQYV.

This clonotype has at least ten counts. CDR3 residues: CASSKTGYSNQPQHF. The CDR3 bases are TGTGCCAGCAGCAAGACAGGGTATAGCAATCAGCCCCAGCATTTT. This sequence joins TRBV9 and TRBJ1-5; 7 bases align to TRBD1. The V and J ends lost 4 bases and 0 bases, in that order; junction bases with no gene match: 4. CDR1 is SGDLS, CDR2 YYNGEE, per germline. This CDR3 has 15 residues.